The 8 T cell receptor beta chains presented below share a single source sample, sequenced in a study of CD8 T cells in ankylosing spondylitis. Study results and limitations: A motif of eight highly homologous TCR beta variants was seen as apparently characteristic of ankylosing spondylitis blood.

Their antigens are not known. TCRdb analysed the 5' RACE reads with MiXCR anew, one entry per CDR3 protein. Here the sample spans approximately 540,000 distinct CDR3 sequences, about 13% being singletons. Material: blood, either unsorted or a sorted T cell fraction (not recorded which). The receptor source for this set is a male donor with ankylosing spondylitis.

The rearrangement joins TRBV28 to TRBJ2-3, with TRBD1 matching 9 bases. The CDR3 totals 15 residues. V was pared by 4 bases and J by 1 base, with 3 bases of the junction left unmatched. Per germline, CDR1 MDHEN and CDR2 SYDVKM. The CDR3 nucleotides are TGTGCCAGCAGTTACAGGGGGCATGGCACAGATACGCAGTATTTT. Residues: CASSYRGHGTDTQYF.

The gene calls are TRBV11-2 and TRBJ2-1, with no clear D. Germline V gene sequence: CDR1 SGHAT, CDR2 FQNNGV. The CDR3 is 12 residues long. Deletions cut 7 bases from V and 3 bases from J, with 7 bases between. Written as DNA, the CDR3 is TGTGCCAGCAACCACGTCTACAATGAGCAGTTCTTC. It yields the protein CASNHVYNEQFF. Full variable domain (outside the CDR3, taken from reference TRBV11-2 and TRBJ2-1): EAGVAQSPRYKIIEKRQSVAFWCNPISGHATLYWYQQILGQGPKLLIQFQNNGVVDDSQLPKDRFSAERLKGVDSTLKIQPAKLEDSAVYLCASNHVYNEQFFGPGTRLTVL.

The rearrangement uses TRBV7-2 and TRBJ2-3, with no clear D. CDR1 is SGHTA, CDR2 FQGNSA, per germline. The CDR3 length is 13 residues. The germline V and J ends were trimmed by 5 bases and 2 bases, with 8 bases remaining between them. The CDR3 bases are TGTGCCAGCAGCCTTTGGTACACAGATACGCAGTATTTT. Translating it yields CASSLWYTDTQYF.

The table lists this clonotype with a count of one. This chain uses TRBV19 with TRBJ2-1; tentatively, D is TRBD2 (6 bases). Trimming removed 4 bases from V and 0 bases from J, with 13 bases in between. From germline, CDR1 is LNHDA and CDR2 SQIVND (reference sequence). This CDR3 spans 16 amino acids. The CDR3 is CASSKSRGSSYNEQFF. CDR3 DNA sequence: TGTGCCAGTAGTAAATCCCGGGGGAGCTCCTACAATGAGCAGTTCTTC.

There are a few counts of this clonotype. CDR3: CSARPGTSGANEQFF. In nucleotides, the CDR3 is TGCAGTGCTCGACCCGGGACTAGCGGGGCCAATGAGCAGTTCTTC. The V call is TRBV20-1, the J call TRBJ2-1; 13 nucleotides line up with TRBD2. The V gene end was trimmed by 5 bases and the J gene end by 6 bases; junction bases not matched to a gene: 7. Looked up from germline, CDR1 is DFQATT and CDR2 is SNEGSKA (reference sequence). The CDR3 is 15 amino acids.

With respect to this clonotype: A clone one base away is much larger, so this may be a read error. The chain links TRBV20-1 to TRBJ2-5; D is unresolved. V lost 3 bases and J lost 5, with 7 bases in between. This CDR3 contains 11 residues. The germline gives CDR1 DFQATT, CDR2 SNEGSKA (reference sequence). CDR3 bases: TGCAGTGCTAGCTCCGGGGAGACCCAGTACTTC. It encodes CSASSGETQYF.

This rearrangement joins TRBV18 to TRBJ1-1; possibly TRBD1 for D (5 bases). Per germline, CDR1 KGHSH and CDR2 LQKENI. The CDR3 loop spans 15 amino acids. V lost 3 bases, J lost 1 base, and 12 bases lay in between. CDR3 in amino acids: CASSPRGGTNTEAFF. In DNA form, the CDR3 reads TGTGCCAGCTCACCTCGTGGAGGGACGAACACTGAAGCTTTCTTT.

This clonotype was found a few times. This CDR3 is CASSFWSNQPQHF. For the CDR3, the DNA is TGTGCCAGCAGCTTTTGGAGCAATCAGCCCCAGCATTTT. This chain uses TRBV5-6 with TRBJ1-5; D is unresolved. V was cut by 2 bases and J by 1 base, with 4 bases left in between. Germline values: CDR1 SGHDT, CDR2 YYEEEE. The CDR3 extends over 13 amino acids.